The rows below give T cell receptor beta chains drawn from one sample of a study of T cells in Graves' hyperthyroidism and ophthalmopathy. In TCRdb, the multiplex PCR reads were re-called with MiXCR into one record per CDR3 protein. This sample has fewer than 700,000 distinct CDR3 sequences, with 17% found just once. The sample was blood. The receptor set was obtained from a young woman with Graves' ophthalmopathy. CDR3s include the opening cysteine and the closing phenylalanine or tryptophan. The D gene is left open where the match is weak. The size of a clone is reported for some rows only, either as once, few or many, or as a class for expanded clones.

CASSLWLGTEQYF	TGTGCCAGCAGTCTATGGTTGGGGACCGAGCAGTACTTC	TRBV5-6	NA	NA	TRBJ2-7
CASSPRQGHDDTQYF	TGTGCCAGCAGCCCGCGCCAAGGGCATGACGATACGCAGTATTTT	TRBV7-9	NA	many	TRBJ2-3
CASSFRAPRDQPQHF	TGTGCCAGCAGTTTCCGGGCCCCTCGGGATCAGCCCCAGCATTTT	TRBV2	NA	many	TRBJ1-5
CSVESGKGLEQYF	TGCAGCGTTGAATCAGGGAAGGGCCTCGAGCAGTACTTC	TRBV29-1	NA	many	TRBJ2-7
CASSLGSPSSYEQYF	TGTGCCAGCAGTTTGGGTTCCCCGTCCTCCTACGAGCAGTACTTC	TRBV27	NA	few	TRBJ2-7
CASSPGRGRGVNQPQRF	TGTGCCAGTAGCCCAGGGAGGGGGCGGGGCGTCAATCAGCCCCAGCGTTTT	TRBV19	TRBD1	NA	TRBJ1-5
CASSPSWGNEQYF	TGTGCTAGCAGCCCCTCGTGGGGTAACGAGCAGTACTTC	TRBV7-7	NA	many	TRBJ2-7
CASSYMGYEQYF	TGTGCCAGCAGTTACATGGGGTACGAGCAGTACTTC	TRBV6-2/TRBV6-3	NA	few	TRBJ2-7
CASSLGDHGYTF	TGTGCCAGCAGCTTAGGGGACCATGGCTACACCTTC	TRBV11-2	NA	many	TRBJ1-2
CASSPVGADTQYF	TGTGCCAGCAGCCCTGTCGGGGCAGATACGCAGTATTTT	TRBV5-5	NA	NA	TRBJ2-3
CAITFGLNTEAFF	TGTGCCATCACCTTCGGCCTGAACACTGAAGCTTTCTTT	TRBV10-3	NA	many	TRBJ1-1
CASSQDRQQLTDTQYF	TGCGCCAGCAGCCAAGATCGACAGCAACTCACAGATACGCAGTATTTT	TRBV4-1	NA	NA	TRBJ2-3
CASSSTLVYEQYF	TGTGCCAGCAGCTCGACTTTGGTCTACGAGCAGTACTTC	TRBV3-1	NA	many	TRBJ2-7